These T cell receptor beta chains were read from a single sample in a study of beta chain features in type 1 diabetes. TCRdb keeps only in-frame clones here, not all; method: immunoSEQ multiplex PCR. There are a few hundred thousand clones in the sample; 16% occur only once, and approximately 0.081% lies in the top ten. Material: naive CD4+ T cells from blood. The receptors here all came from a man aged 25-45 years with type 1 diabetes. CDR3s include the opening cysteine and the closing phenylalanine or tryptophan. The D gene is left open where the match is weak. Clone size appears in some rows only: once, few, many, or a class for an expanded clone.

j_gene | d_gene | v_gene | abundance | CDR3aa | CDR3nt
TRBJ1-4 | TRBD1 | TRBV7-9 | - | CASSQTGEDEEKLFF | TGTGCCAGCAGCCAGACAGGGGAGGACGAAGAAAAACTGTTTTTT
TRBJ2-3 | TRBD2 | TRBV7-2 | few | CASSPGLAATDTQYF | TGTGCCAGCAGCCCGGGACTAGCGGCCACAGATACGCAGTATTTT
TRBJ2-3 | TRBD2 | TRBV7-3 | - | CASSLAGVGDTQYF | TGTGCCAGCAGCTTAGCGGGAGTGGGAGATACGCAGTATTTT
TRBJ2-1 | TRBD2 | TRBV7-2 | few | CASSLMTTSGTYNEQFF | TGTGCCAGCAGCTTGATGACAACTAGCGGGACGTACAATGAGCAGTTCTTC
TRBJ2-1 | - | TRBV9 | - | CASSATRVDYNEQFF | TGTGCCAGCAGCGCCACACGGGTGGACTACAATGAGCAGTTCTTC
TRBJ2-5 | - | TRBV9 | few | CASSPNRVPQETQYF | TGTGCCAGCAGCCCAAACAGGGTTCCGCAAGAGACCCAGTACTTC
TRBJ1-5 | - | TRBV13 | - | CASSLLNQPQHF | TGTGCCAGCAGCCTGTTAAATCAGCCCCAGCATTTT
TRBJ2-1 | TRBD1 | TRBV2 | - | CASRGDSNEQFF | TGTGCCAGCAGGGGGGACAGCAATGAGCAGTTCTTC
TRBJ2-5 | - | TRBV15 | few | CATSRLKETQYF | TGTGCCACCAGCAGACTAAAAGAGACCCAGTACTTC
TRBJ2-5 | - | TRBV5-1 | few | CASSGGTAIGETQYF | TGCGCCAGCAGCGGAGGGACAGCCATCGGAGAGACCCAGTACTTC
TRBJ2-1 | - | TRBV2 | - | CASSAQGQNNEQFF | TGTGCCAGCAGTGCCCAGGGACAAAACAATGAGCAGTTCTTC
TRBJ2-1 | - | TRBV14 | - | CASSQELASYNEQFF | TGTGCCAGCAGCCAAGAACTAGCCTCCTACAATGAGCAGTTCTTC
TRBJ2-4 | TRBD1 | TRBV28 | - | CASRQTGGHIQYF | TGTGCCAGCCGCCAAACAGGGGGTCACATTCAGTACTTC
TRBJ2-3 | TRBD1 | TRBV15 | - | CATSIHGTAIADTQYF | TGTGCCACCAGCATCCACGGGACAGCTATAGCAGATACGCAGTATTTT
TRBJ2-3 | TRBD2 | TRBV2 | - | CASSSGRALTDTQYF | TGTGCCAGCAGTAGCGGGAGGGCCCTCACAGATACGCAGTATTTT
TRBJ2-6 | - | TRBV7-2 | few | CASSLTIVTPLTF | TGTGCCAGCAGTCTAACCATAGTGACCCCCCTGACTTTC
TRBJ1-5 | - | TRBV9 | few | CASSVGGRNQPQHF | TGTGCCAGCAGCGTAGGCGGACGCAATCAGCCCCAGCATTTT
TRBJ2-5 | - | TRBV25-1 | few | CASSDPGTANPKTQYF | TGTGCCAGCAGTGATCCCGGGACGGCAAACCCTAAGACCCAGTACTTC
TRBJ1-2 | TRBD1 | TRBV27 | few | CASSLSTGIYGYTF | TGTGCCAGCAGTTTATCGACAGGGATCTATGGCTACACCTTC
TRBJ1-2 | - | TRBV28 | few | CASSGQDYGYTF | TGTGCCAGCAGTGGGCAGGACTATGGCTACACCTTC
TRBJ2-2 | - | TRBV7-8 | few | CASSLVRWRDTGELFF | TGTGCCAGCAGCTTAGTACGGTGGCGGGACACCGGGGAGCTGTTTTTT
TRBJ1-1 | - | TRBV5-1 | - | CASSLVVNTEAFF | TGCGCCAGCAGCTTGGTAGTAAACACTGAAGCTTTCTTT
TRBJ1-4 | - | TRBV29-1 | few | CRAMPGTDFEKLFF | TGCAGAGCCATGCCCGGGACGGACTTTGAAAAACTGTTTTTT
TRBJ2-1 | - | TRBV4-3 | - | CASSQDLAGPYNEQFF | TGCGCCAGCAGCCAAGATCTCGCGGGGCCCTACAATGAGCAGTTCTTC
TRBJ2-5 | TRBD2 | TRBV9 | - | CASSGTSGSWETQYF | TGTGCCAGCAGCGGAACTAGCGGGAGCTGGGAGACCCAGTACTTC
TRBJ2-3 | - | TRBV11-2 | - | CASSITVDTQYF | TGTGCCAGCAGCATAACCGTGGATACGCAGTATTTT
TRBJ1-5 | - | TRBV10-3 | few | CAISDMDVNQPQHF | TGTGCCATCAGTGACATGGACGTTAATCAGCCCCAGCATTTT
TRBJ2-3 | - | TRBV27 | few | CASSMRISTDTQYF | TGTGCCAGCAGTATGCGAATTAGCACAGATACGCAGTATTTT
TRBJ2-7 | - | TRBV7-2 | few | CASLGPPIYEQYF | TGTGCCAGCCTTGGGCCCCCCATCTACGAGCAGTACTTC
TRBJ2-3 | - | TRBV9 | few | CASNEGHTDTQYF | TGTGCCAGCAACGAGGGACACACAGATACGCAGTATTTT
TRBJ2-7 | - | TRBV4-1 | - | CASSQEYSGPYEQYF | TGCGCCAGCAGCCAAGAGTACAGCGGGCCCTACGAGCAGTACTTC
TRBJ2-7 | TRBD1 | TRBV19 | - | CASSPGQGTSEQYF | TGTGCCAGTAGTCCGGGACAGGGTACGTCCGAGCAGTACTTC
TRBJ1-1 | - | TRBV5-1 | - | CASSRQLLNTEAFF | TGCGCCAGCAGCAGACAGTTACTGAACACTGAAGCTTTCTTT
TRBJ2-5 | - | TRBV7-2 | - | CASSLNGRQETQYF | TGTGCCAGCAGCTTAAACGGCAGGCAAGAGACCCAGTACTTC
TRBJ2-2 | - | TRBV28 | - | CASSLVFRELFF | TGTGCCAGCAGTTTAGTGTTCCGGGAGCTGTTTTTT
TRBJ1-1 | - | TRBV28 | - | CASSSRTAQNTEAFF | TGTGCCAGCAGTTCCCGGACAGCTCAGAACACTGAAGCTTTCTTT
TRBJ1-4 | - | TRBV28 | - | CASNTQINEKLFF | TGTGCCAGCAACACACAGATTAATGAAAAACTGTTTTTT
TRBJ2-7 | - | TRBV10-3 | - | CAIGQDSYEQYF | TGTGCCATCGGGCAGGACAGTTACGAGCAGTACTTC
TRBJ2-3 | - | TRBV7-9 | - | CASSLGTGNADTQYF | TGTGCCAGCAGCTTAGGTACAGGGAACGCAGATACGCAGTATTTT
TRBJ1-2 | - | TRBV13 | - | CASSMGPGYTF | TGTGCCAGCAGCATGGGTCCCGGCTACACCTTC
TRBJ2-1 | - | TRBV7-6 | - | CASSLGGVDNEQFF | TGTGCCAGCAGCTTAGGGGGAGTGGACAATGAGCAGTTCTTC
TRBJ2-4 | - | TRBV11-3 | - | CASSLGATAKNIQYF | TGTGCCAGCAGCTTAGGGGCTACGGCCAAAAACATTCAGTACTTC
TRBJ2-1 | - | TRBV15 | few | CATSRDASSYNEQFF | TGTGCCACCAGCAGGGACGCGAGCTCCTACAATGAGCAGTTCTTC
TRBJ2-5 | TRBD1 | TRBV10-3 | few | CAIRAGQGKETQYF | TGTGCCATCAGAGCGGGACAGGGTAAAGAGACCCAGTACTTC
TRBJ2-7 | - | TRBV6-1 | - | CASSAQGFYEQYF | TGTGCCAGCAGCGCACAGGGATTTTACGAGCAGTACTTC
TRBJ2-5 | TRBD1 | TRBV9 | few | CASSPGQGETQYF | TGTGCCAGCAGCCCTGGACAGGGGGAGACCCAGTACTTC
TRBJ1-4 | - | TRBV7-6 | few | CASSLAVNEKLFF | TGTGCCAGCAGCTTAGCTGTTAATGAAAAACTGTTTTTT
TRBJ2-7 | TRBD1 | TRBV6-5 | - | CASRLRDTGAEQYF | TGTGCCAGCAGGCTCCGGGACACAGGGGCCGAGCAGTACTTC
TRBJ2-7 | TRBD1 | TRBV7-2 | few | CASSTRQGSYEQYF | TGTGCCAGCAGCACCCGACAGGGGAGCTACGAGCAGTACTTC
TRBJ1-2 | TRBD1 | TRBV29-1 | - | CSVVSGQVLSGYTF | TGCAGCGTTGTGTCGGGACAGGTTTTGAGTGGCTACACCTTC
TRBJ2-5 | - | TRBV11-1 | few | CASSRGQQETQYF | TGTGCCAGCAGCAGAGGACAGCAAGAGACCCAGTACTTC
TRBJ2-1 | - | TRBV7-9 | - | CASSLGGQGRNEQFF | TGTGCCAGCAGCTTAGGTGGGCAGGGGAGGAATGAGCAGTTCTTC